These 24 T cell receptor beta chains were all obtained from the same sample, sequenced in a study of blood T cell repertoires in COVID-19. Assay: immunoSEQ multiplex PCR; the TCRdb copy retains only in-frame clones and omits some. The sample shows around 300,000 clones, about 88% of them seen only once. Material for sequencing was PBMCs or T cells enriched from blood (not recorded which). The receptors stem from a woman between 45 and 65 years old who had recovered from COVID-19.

In this sample, this clone turned up once. The rearrangement joins TRBV5-6 to TRBJ2-3, with 8 positions matching TRBD2. CDR3 length equals 12 residues. V lost 4 bases and J lost 7; bases outside the gene matches: 2. Germline V CDR1 and CDR2: SGHDT, YYEEEE. The CDR3 here is CASSPGGHTQYF. The CDR3 DNA is TGTGCCAGCAGCCCGGGGGGGCATACGCAGTATTTT.

The CDR3 region is CASSNRQGGSATNEKLFF. The CDR3 DNA reads as TGTGCCAGCAGTAACCGACAGGGAGGTTCGGCAACTAATGAAAAACTGTTTTTT. The chain carries TRBV7-2 and TRBJ1-4, with TRBD1 matching over 7 bases. Germline trimming cut 6 bases from V and 0 bases from J; bases unmatched to any gene: 13. Germline V CDR1 and CDR2: SGHTA, FQGNSA. There are 18 residues in the CDR3.

The chain employs TRBV27 and TRBJ1-1; D not resolved. This CDR3 has 15 amino acids. The V end lost 1 base, the J end lost 1 base, and 10 bases lay between the germline ends. In germline, CDR1 is MNHEY, CDR2 SMNVEV (reference sequence). CDR3 in amino acids: CASSLLALANTEAFF. In nucleotides, the CDR3 is TGTGCCAGCAGTTTATTGGCTTTGGCGAACACTGAAGCTTTCTTT.

This chain links TRBV28 with TRBJ1-5; D not certain. Germline assignment: CDR1 MDHEN and CDR2 SYDVKM. Deletions cut 2 bases from V and 5 bases from J, with 10 bases between. The CDR3 sequence is 14 residues long. DNA of the CDR3: TGTGCCAGCAGTTTACGGGGTGGTGATCAGCCCCAGCATTTT. Its protein product is CASSLRGGDQPQHF.

The genes are TRBV10-1 and TRBJ1-4; D is possibly TRBD1 (5 bases). V was trimmed by 4 bases and J by 7 bases, leaving 22 bases between them. CDR3 length: 17 amino acids. Per the germline V gene, CDR1 is WNHNN and CDR2 is SYGVQD (reference sequence). The DNA for the CDR3 is TGCGCCAGCAGTGCTAACGCCCCCGGACACTTGGGTGAAAAACTGTTTTTT. It yields the protein CASSANAPGHLGEKLFF.

The rearrangement links TRBV28 to TRBJ2-1; possible D gene TRBD1, 6 bases. CDR3 length: 16 residues. Trimming cost V 5 bases and J 8 bases, with 22 bases left between them. Per the germline V gene, CDR1 is MDHEN and CDR2 is SYDVKM. This CDR3 reads CASSPFRGRGADEQFF. For the CDR3, the DNA is TGTGCCAGCAGTCCATTCAGGGGTCGAGGGGCCGATGAGCAGTTCTTC.

This chain joins TRBV10-3 and TRBJ2-7; 7 positions match TRBD2. Germline V lookup: CDR1 ENHRY, CDR2 SYGVKD. The V segment lost 10 bases and the J segment 5 bases; nucleotides outside the gene matches: 17. This CDR3 spans 15 amino acids. For the CDR3, the DNA is TGTGCCACCTGCCCCTTTCCCACTGGGGGGGACGAGCAGTACTTC. Translating it yields CATCPFPTGGDEQYF.

This clone came up a few times. The chain employs TRBV4-2 and TRBJ2-1; 10 nucleotides line up with TRBD2. Germline V gene sequence: CDR1 LGHNA, CDR2 YNFKEQ. The V segment lost 0 bases and the J segment 8 bases; nucleotides outside the gene matches: 4. The CDR3 spans 15 residues. The CDR3 DNA reads TGTGCCAGCAGCCAAGATCCTAGCGGGAGCGATGAGCAGTTCTTC. Protein product: CASSQDPSGSDEQFF.

The V and J genes are TRBV28 and TRBJ1-6, with D tentatively TRBD1 (6 bases). This CDR3 contains 14 residues. Germline V gene data show CDR1 as MDHEN and CDR2 as SYDVKM. V shed 6 bases and J shed 4 bases, with 10 bases lying between them. The DNA of the CDR3 is TGTGCCAGCAGACCGGACAGATATAATTCACCCCTCCACTTT. Translating gives CASRPDRYNSPLHF.

This clone turned up a few times. The chain carries TRBV6-5 and TRBJ2-7; D may be TRBD1 (6 bases). Germline-derived CDR1 and CDR2 are MNHEY and SVGAGI. This CDR3 contains 15 residues. Between the trimmed V and J ends, which lost 7 bases and 6 bases, there was a span of 22 bases. The DNA for the CDR3 is TGTGCCAGCAACCTCCACTCCGGGACACGGTCCGAGCAGTACTTC. Its translation is CASNLHSGTRSEQYF.

This clone was picked up a small number of times. The chain has TRBV6-1 and TRBJ1-2; D is uncertain. Germline assignment: CDR1 MNHNS and CDR2 SASEGT. The CDR3 is made up of 15 amino acids. With 0 bases removed from V and 3 bases from J, the gap between germline ends came to 11 bases. For the CDR3, the DNA is TGTGCCAGCAGTGAAGCGGGAGGTTCCTACTATGGCTACACCTTC. Translated, it gives CASSEAGGSYYGYTF.

The chain carries TRBV5-1 and TRBJ1-1; D unclear. The V end lost 3 bases, the J end lost 1 base, and 7 bases lay between the germline ends. The CDR3 is 13 amino acids. CDR1 and CDR2 (germline): SGHRS, YFSETQ. This CDR3 is CASSSYRNTEAFF. As DNA, the CDR3 is TGCGCCAGCAGCTCATACAGGAACACTGAAGCTTTCTTT.

The table lists this clone with a few counts. The chain uses TRBV7-8 and TRBJ2-7, with 10 bases aligning to TRBD2. After removal of 6 bases from V and 4 bases from J, the junction contained 6 bases not matched to a gene. This CDR3 is 14 amino acids long. CDR1 is SGHVS, CDR2 FQNEAQ, per germline. The CDR3 DNA reads TGTGCCAGCAGTTCACCGGGACTAGCGTACGAGCAGTACTTC. It codes for CASSSPGLAYEQYF.

This clone was counted once. The chain carries TRBV5-4 and TRBJ1-4; 7 nucleotides align to TRBD1. This CDR3 is built from 18 residues. J was trimmed by 0 bases and V by 4 bases; bases with no gene match: 12. Germline V gene sequence: CDR1 SGHNT, CDR2 YYREEE (reference sequence). The CDR3 nucleotides are TGTGCCAGCAGCCCGGCCCGGACAGGAGCAACAACTAATGAAAAACTGTTTTTT. Residues: CASSPARTGATTNEKLFF.

V usage is TRBV4-2 and J usage is TRBJ2-3, with D unclear. Per germline, CDR1 LGHNA and CDR2 YNFKEQ. The CDR3 has 15 residues. Trimming stripped 0 bases from V and 1 base from J, with 8 bases between. CDR3 amino acids: CASSQEWQGTDTQYF. The CDR3 DNA reads as TGTGCCAGCAGCCAAGAATGGCAGGGCACAGATACGCAGTATTTT.

The chain employs TRBV6-1 and TRBJ1-1; no clear D. This CDR3 comprises 13 residues. V lost 6 bases and J lost 1, with 9 bases in between. Germline loops: CDR1 MNHNS, CDR2 SASEGT. The CDR3 sequence: CASRPDWNTEAFF. CDR3 nucleotide sequence: TGTGCCAGCAGGCCCGACTGGAACACTGAAGCTTTCTTT.

This clone was picked up one time. The CDR3 DNA reads as TGTGCCAGCAGCCATCGCAGTGTCATCCTTGAAAAACTGTTTTTT. Translated: CASSHRSVILEKLFF. The chain joins TRBV14 to TRBJ1-4, with unresolved D. This CDR3 contains 15 residues. V gave up 3 bases and J gave up 7 bases, with 15 bases separating them. Germline assignment: CDR1 SGHDN and CDR2 FVKESK.

This rearrangement joins TRBV11-2 to TRBJ2-7, with 7 bases lining up with TRBD1. This CDR3 is built from 16 residues. CDR1 is SGHAT and CDR2 is FQNNGV in the germline V gene. V lost 4 bases, J lost 4 bases, and 13 bases stayed unmatched. The CDR3 DNA reads TGTGCCAGCAGCTCCCTGACAGGGTTAAGGCTTTACGAGCAGTACTTC. It translates to CASSSLTGLRLYEQYF.

The rearrangement joins TRBV10-3 to TRBJ2-7; 7 bases agree with TRBD2. Germline values: CDR1 ENHRY, CDR2 SYGVKD. The V segment lost 3 bases and the J segment 3 bases; nucleotides outside the gene matches: 8. This CDR3 has 15 amino acids. The CDR3 protein is CAISDQAGRYYEQYF. Written as DNA, the CDR3 is TGTGCCATCAGTGATCAAGCGGGGCGTTACTACGAGCAGTACTTC.

For the CDR3, the DNA is TGTGCCAGCAGCTCTAGCGGGAGTAACTACAATGAGCAGTTCTTC. Amino acid sequence: CASSSSGSNYNEQFF. This sequence joins TRBV7-3 and TRBJ2-1; 10 bases are shared with TRBD2. Germline loops: CDR1 SGHTA, CDR2 FQGTGA. CDR3 length: 15 amino acids. J gave up 3 bases and V 4 bases, and 3 bases lay outside the gene matches.

This chain connects TRBV4-2 to TRBJ2-1, with 12 bases aligning to TRBD2. This CDR3 has 18 amino acids. CDR1 is LGHNA, CDR2 YNFKEQ, per germline. The junction had 10 bases not matched to a gene; V was cut back by 0 bases and J by 7 bases. The CDR3 bases are TGTGCCAGCAGCCAAGATTCCCGACTAGCGGGAGTCTTAAATGAGCAGTTCTTC. Its protein is CASSQDSRLAGVLNEQFF.

The rearrangement links TRBV7-9 to TRBJ2-7, with D hard to call. Per the germline V gene, CDR1 is SEHNR and CDR2 is FQNEAQ (reference sequence). V lost 1 base and J lost 3, with 10 bases in between. The CDR3 consists of 14 residues. DNA for the CDR3: TGTGCCAGCAGCTTAGGCGGAGCAGTCTACGAGCAGTACTTC. It codes for CASSLGGAVYEQYF.

V and J are TRBV28 and TRBJ2-2, with D possibly being TRBD2 (6 bases). This CDR3 is 14 amino acids long. Trimming stripped 6 bases from V and 7 bases from J, with 15 bases between. CDR1 and CDR2 from the germline V gene are MDHEN and SYDVKM. In DNA, the CDR3 is TGTGCCAGCAGACTATTGGAGGGTGTCGGGGAGCTGTTTTTT. Translation: CASRLLEGVGELFF.

For the CDR3, the DNA is TGTGCCAGCAGTTCGACAGCAAGGGGCAATCAGCCCCAGCATTTT. Translated: CASSSTARGNQPQHF. The genes are TRBV28 and TRBJ1-5; the D gene is possibly TRBD1 (5 bases). This CDR3 comprises 15 residues. Germline V gene sequence: CDR1 MDHEN, CDR2 SYDVKM. V lost 4 bases and J lost 2, with 12 bases in between.